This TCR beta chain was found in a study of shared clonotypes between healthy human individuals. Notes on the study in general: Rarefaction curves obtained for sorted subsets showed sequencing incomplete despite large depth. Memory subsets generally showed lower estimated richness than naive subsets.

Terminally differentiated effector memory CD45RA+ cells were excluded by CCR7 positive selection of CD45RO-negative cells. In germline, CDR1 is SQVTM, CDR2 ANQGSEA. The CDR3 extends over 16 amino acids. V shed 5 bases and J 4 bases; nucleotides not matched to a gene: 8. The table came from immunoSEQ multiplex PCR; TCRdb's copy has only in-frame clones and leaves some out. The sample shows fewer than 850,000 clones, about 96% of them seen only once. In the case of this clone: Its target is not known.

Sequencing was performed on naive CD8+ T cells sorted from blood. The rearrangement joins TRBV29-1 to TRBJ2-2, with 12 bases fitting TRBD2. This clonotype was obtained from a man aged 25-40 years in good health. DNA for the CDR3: TGCAGCGTTTGGACTAGCGGGGAGTTGGGCACCGGGGAGCTGTTTTTT. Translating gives CSVWTSGELGTGELFF.